A single sample gave rise to the 32 T cell receptor beta chains below, sequenced in a study of early T cells in non-severe SARS-CoV-2 infection (dated by TCRdb to the early 2020s). The library relied on 5' RACE. The instrument was a NextSeq 500. TCRdb trimmed public reads at Q25 via fastp, called clones via MiXCR and kept in-frame beta chains. Duplicate CDR3 protein sequences are folded into a single record with the most common DNA and genes. This sample comprises around 83,000 distinct CDR3 sequences, around 12% of them detected only once. 4% to 4.5% of the sample goes to the ten largest clones. Material: whole blood, obtained at baseline. The receptors shown here come from an adult who was a healthcare worker with PCR-confirmed SARS-CoV-2 infection or an uninfected control (not recorded which).

This clonotype was detected a few times. This chain links TRBV7-9 with TRBJ2-5; no clear D. Germline V gives CDR1 SEHNR, CDR2 FQNEAQ (reference sequence). The V gene lost 6 bases and the J gene lost 5 bases, with 7 bases spanning the gap. This CDR3 spans 11 amino acids. CDR3 loop: CASRLQETQYF. In DNA form, the CDR3 reads TGTGCCAGCAGGTTACAGGAGACCCAGTACTTC.

The table lists this clonotype with many counts. The chain has TRBV7-8 and TRBJ1-5, with 7 positions matching TRBD1. The CDR3 totals 14 residues. V lost 5 bases to trimming and J lost 6 bases; unmatched junction nucleotides: 7. Per germline, CDR1 SGHVS and CDR2 FQNEAQ. Here the CDR3 reads CASSTRTGSQPQHF. CDR3 coding DNA: TGTGCCAGCAGCACTCGGACAGGTAGTCAGCCCCAGCATTTT.

In its sample, this clonotype was seen many times. V usage is TRBV6-5 and J usage is TRBJ1-5; the D is unclear. Germline V lookup: CDR1 MNHEY, CDR2 SVGAGI. The germline V and J ends were trimmed by 9 bases and 3 bases, with 18 bases remaining between them. This CDR3 is built from 15 residues. The CDR3 protein is CARGGGRPINQPQHF. Written as DNA, the CDR3 is TGTGCCAGGGGAGGTGGGCGGCCGATCAATCAGCCCCAGCATTTT.

This clonotype was found a few times. This chain joins TRBV14 and TRBJ1-1; no clear D gene. Germline V lookup: CDR1 SGHDN, CDR2 FVKESK. CDR3 length equals 12 residues. The ends were cut back, 5 bases at V and 5 bases at J, with 9 bases in the middle. CDR3 sequence reads: CASSRRGTEAFF. The CDR3 region has the DNA TGTGCCAGCAGCAGGCGGGGAACTGAAGCTTTCTTT. Complete variable domain (other parts from reference TRBV14 and TRBJ1-1): EAGVTQFPSHSVIEKGQTVTLRCDPISGHDNLYWYRRVMGKEIKFLLHFVKESKQDESGMPNNRFLAERTGGTYSTLKVQPAELEDSGVYFCASSRRGTEAFFGQGTRLTVV.

This chain links TRBV7-9 with TRBJ2-1; maybe TRBD2 (6 bases). The germline V gene encodes CDR1 SEHNR and CDR2 FQNEAQ (reference sequence). This CDR3 has 14 residues. The V end was cut by 5 bases, the J end by 6 bases, with 14 bases between. CDR3 protein: CASSLGLPSNEQFF. In DNA, the CDR3 is TGTGCCAGCAGCCTCGGACTACCCTCCAATGAGCAGTTCTTC.

This clonotype appeared a few times. The chain recombines TRBV18 with TRBJ1-5, with 9 bases matching TRBD1. The CDR3 covers 14 residues. V shed 6 bases and J 3 bases; nucleotides not matched to a gene: 3. Per the germline V gene, CDR1 is KGHSH and CDR2 is LQKENI. In DNA, the CDR3 is TGTGCCAGCTCCCGGACAGGGGACAATCAGCCCCAGCATTTT. Its protein is CASSRTGDNQPQHF.

J is TRBJ2-1 and V is TRBV12-3 or TRBV12-4, with D possibly being TRBD1 (6 bases). Deletions cut 3 bases from V and 8 bases from J, with 20 bases between. This CDR3 has 16 amino acids. In DNA form, the CDR3 reads TGTGCCAGCAGTTTGGATTTGGCAGGGGTTGGTGATGAGCAGTTCTTC. It is translated as CASSLDLAGVGDEQFF.

V gene TRBV20-1 combines with J gene TRBJ1-1; D is uncertain. V dropped 2 bases and J dropped 0 bases, with 19 bases sitting between them. The germline V gene encodes CDR1 DFQATT and CDR2 SNEGSKA (reference sequence). The CDR3 length is 17 residues. This CDR3 is CSARILPAEIMNTEAFF. The CDR3 DNA reads as TGCAGTGCTAGAATCCTTCCGGCCGAAATAATGAACACTGAAGCTTTCTTT.

The genes are TRBV20-1 and TRBJ2-2; D uncertain. Germline loops: CDR1 DFQATT, CDR2 SNEGSKA (reference sequence). Trimming stripped 0 bases from V and 2 bases from J, with 13 bases between. The CDR3 loop spans 16 amino acids. This chain's CDR3 is CSARDGRLTNTGELFF. The CDR3 DNA reads TGCAGTGCTAGAGATGGTCGGCTGACTAACACCGGGGAGCTGTTTTTT.

This clonotype turned up a few times. The rearrangement joins TRBV10-3 to TRBJ2-2; D tentatively reads TRBD1 or TRBD2 (5 bases each). V lost 2 bases and J lost 5, with 15 bases in between. The CDR3 is 16 amino acids. From germline, CDR1 is ENHRY and CDR2 SYGVKD. In DNA, the CDR3 is TGTGCCATCAGTGAGCACGGGGCCCTGACTACCGGGGAGCTGTTTTTT. Protein: CAISEHGALTTGELFF.

The chain links TRBV5-4 to TRBJ2-3; D is possibly TRBD1 (6 bases). In germline, CDR1 is SGHNT, CDR2 YYREEE (reference sequence). Trimming stripped 2 bases from V and 3 bases from J, with 13 bases between. There are 15 residues in the CDR3. The CDR3 coding sequence is TGTGCCAGCAGCTTCCAACAGGGTCGGACAGATACGCAGTATTTT. Translated, it gives CASSFQQGRTDTQYF.

V gene TRBV10-1 combines with J gene TRBJ2-2; possibly TRBD1 for D (6 bases). The CDR3 totals 16 residues. Germline CDR1 and CDR2: WNHNN and SYGVQD (reference sequence). V was trimmed by 2 bases and J by 3 bases, leaving 13 bases between them. The CDR3 spells CASSEGRQAYTGELFF. The CDR3 nucleotides read TGCGCCAGCAGTGAGGGACGACAGGCATACACCGGGGAGCTGTTTTTT.

The chain couples TRBV5-5 to TRBJ2-2, with 7 bases identical to TRBD1. The CDR3 length is 16 residues. The junction had 6 bases not matched to a gene; V was cut back by 4 bases and J by 0 bases. Germline lookup yields CDR1 SGHKS and CDR2 YYEKEE (reference sequence). The CDR3: CASSTTGPPNTGELFF. CDR3 sequence (DNA): TGTGCCAGCAGCACGACAGGGCCCCCGAACACCGGGGAGCTGTTTTTT.

This clonotype has more than one count but fewer than ten. J is TRBJ2-1 and V is TRBV24-1, with 8 bases fitting TRBD2. V shed 6 bases, J shed 8 bases, and the junction held 8 bases outside the gene matches. Germline CDR1 is KGHDR and CDR2 is SFDVKD. The CDR3 runs 14 residues. In DNA, the CDR3 is TGTGCCACCAGTCCAGCGGGAGTAAGCTATGAGCAGTTCTTC. Protein: CATSPAGVSYEQFF.

This clonotype was detected ten times or more. The CDR3 sequence: CASSLDEGRGEKLFF. The CDR3 DNA follows: TGTGCCAGCAGCTTAGACGAGGGGAGAGGAGAAAAACTGTTTTTT. The chain carries TRBV11-3 and TRBJ1-4; a possible D gene is TRBD1 (5 bases). There are 15 residues in the CDR3. The germline gives CDR1 SGHNT, CDR2 YENEEA. The germline V and J ends were trimmed by 0 bases and 8 bases, with 13 bases remaining between them.

This clonotype was recorded at least ten times. This sequence joins TRBV6-2 or TRBV6-3 and TRBJ1-1; D unclear. The CDR3 has 12 amino acids. The V gene's germline CDR1 is MNHEY and CDR2 SVGEGT. Deletions cut 9 bases from V and 0 bases from J, with 8 bases between. CDR3 sequence reads: CASNWLNTEAFF. CDR3 coding DNA: TGTGCCAGTAACTGGTTGAACACTGAAGCTTTCTTT.

In its sample, this clonotype was seen many times. This rearrangement joins TRBV3-1 to TRBJ1-1; D gene unclear. The germline V gene encodes CDR1 LGHDT and CDR2 YNNKEL (reference sequence). The CDR3 sequence is 16 residues long. Deletions cut 6 bases from V and 0 bases from J, with 17 bases between. CDR3 amino acids: CASRGGEGSMNTEAFF. The CDR3 DNA follows: TGTGCCAGCAGGGGTGGGGAGGGCTCCATGAACACTGAAGCTTTCTTT.

The V gene is TRBV7-2, the J gene TRBJ2-7, with 11 nucleotides matching TRBD1. The germline gives CDR1 SGHTA, CDR2 FQGNSA. This CDR3 has 14 amino acids. Trimming took 3 bases from V and 7 from J; bases not matched to a gene: 5. The chain's CDR3 is CASSFGQGAREQYF. The CDR3 nucleotides read TGTGCCAGCAGCTTCGGACAGGGGGCGCGAGAGCAGTACTTC.

In this sample, this clonotype turned up many times. The chain combines TRBV4-1 with TRBJ2-7, with TRBD1 matching over 7 bases. CDR3 length: 14 residues. J was trimmed by 2 bases and V by 6 bases; bases with no gene match: 7. Germline CDR1 is MGHRA and CDR2 is YSYEKL. CDR3 bases: TGCGCCAGCAGAGGGGACAGCAGCACCTACGAGCAGTACTTC. Translation: CASRGDSSTYEQYF.

The chain links TRBV29-1 to TRBJ2-1; 9 bases line up with TRBD1. Germline CDR1 is SQVTM and CDR2 is ANQGSEA. The CDR3 runs 15 residues. The ends lost 4 bases at V and 6 bases at J; junction bases unmatched: 10. CDR3 sequence: CSVGRGDRVGNEQFF. CDR3 coding DNA: TGCAGCGTTGGTAGGGGGGACAGGGTTGGCAATGAGCAGTTCTTC.

The chain couples TRBV12-3 or TRBV12-4 to TRBJ1-2, with 7 bases fitting TRBD1. V shed 2 bases and J 8 bases; nucleotides not matched to a gene: 5. The CDR3 sequence is 13 residues long. In DNA, the CDR3 is TGTGCCAGCAGTTTAAGGGGGCGTTCAGGCTACACCTTC. Encoded protein: CASSLRGRSGYTF.

This clonotype was seen more than once but under ten times. V gene TRBV20-1 combines with J gene TRBJ2-5, with 7 bases matching TRBD1. Germline CDR1 is DFQATT and CDR2 is SNEGSKA (reference sequence). The V and J ends lost 7 bases and 8 bases, in that order; junction bases with no gene match: 7. CDR3 length: 11 amino acids. The CDR3 DNA is TGCAGTGAGGACAGGCCGGGAACCCAGTACTTC. It specifies CSEDRPGTQYF.

This clonotype was recorded many times. This chain joins TRBV12-3 or TRBV12-4 and TRBJ1-1, with D uncertain. The V gene lost 5 bases and the J gene lost 6 bases, with 16 bases spanning the gap. There are 14 residues in the CDR3. DNA of the CDR3: TGTGCCAGCAGTACGGGAGCCGTGCGGCCTGAAGCTTTCTTT. Protein product: CASSTGAVRPEAFF.

The V gene is TRBV20-1, the J gene TRBJ2-3, with 9 nucleotides matching TRBD2. Germline lookup yields CDR1 DFQATT and CDR2 SNEGSKA (reference sequence). J was trimmed by 2 bases and V by 0 bases; bases with no gene match: 3. CDR3 length: 15 amino acids. The CDR3 nucleotides are TGCAGTGCTAGAGATCTGGGACTAGCCACAGATACGCAGTATTTT. It is translated as CSARDLGLATDTQYF.

This clonotype came up many times. The chain carries TRBV9 and TRBJ1-1; D is unresolved. The CDR3 is 13 amino acids. V was pared by 1 base and J by 5 bases, with 9 bases between. In germline, CDR1 is SGDLS, CDR2 YYNGEE. The CDR3 loop reads CASSVSRRTEAFF. The CDR3 DNA reads TGTGCCAGCAGCGTAAGTAGAAGGACTGAAGCTTTCTTT. The full variable domain, its missing parts supplied by reference TRBV9 and TRBJ1-1, is DSGVTQTPKHLITATGQRVTLRCSPRSGDLSVYWYQQSLDQGLQFLIQYYNGEERAKGNILERFSAQQFPDLHSELNLSSLELGDSALYFCASSVSRRTEAFFGQGTRLTVV.

The V call is TRBV9, the J call TRBJ2-4, with a weak D call TRBD1 (8 bases). CDR3 length: 14 amino acids. Trimming stripped 2 bases from V and 6 bases from J, with 12 bases between. Germline CDR1 is SGDLS and CDR2 is YYNGEE. CDR3 amino acids: CASSVTGEGNIQYF. The CDR3 DNA follows: TGTGCCAGCAGCGTGACAGGGGAGGGAAACATTCAGTACTTC.

This clonotype was detected a few times. The chain uses TRBV7-9 and TRBJ2-2; the D is unclear. The CDR3 runs 13 residues. The V gene's germline CDR1 is SEHNR and CDR2 FQNEAQ (reference sequence). Trimming stripped 8 bases from V and 2 bases from J, with 9 bases between. CDR3 residues: CASSDPNTGELFF. CDR3 sequence (DNA): TGTGCCAGCTCGGACCCTAACACCGGGGAGCTGTTTTTT.

The gene calls are TRBV6-2 or TRBV6-3 and TRBJ2-4, with D possibly matching TRBD1 (5 bases). Germline CDR1 is MNHEY and CDR2 is SVGEGT. The CDR3 covers 14 residues. With 5 bases removed from V and 6 bases from J, the gap between germline ends came to 14 bases. The CDR3 region has the DNA TGTGCCAGCAGTAAGGGTCAGACAGTAAACATTCAGTACTTC. This codes for CASSKGQTVNIQYF.

This clonotype has a handful of counts. The chain has TRBV7-3 and TRBJ2-1; 7 bases are shared with TRBD2. V shed 7 bases and J 5 bases; nucleotides not matched to a gene: 11. The length of the CDR3 is 15 residues. Germline V lookup: CDR1 SGHTA, CDR2 FQGTGA. This CDR3 reads CASTLMGGPNNEQFF. In DNA form, the CDR3 reads TGTGCCAGCACTCTGATGGGAGGGCCCAACAATGAGCAGTTCTTC.

The chain couples TRBV3-1 to TRBJ2-7; the match to TRBD2 covers 8 bases. The length of the CDR3 is 13 residues. The germline V gene encodes CDR1 LGHDT and CDR2 YNNKEL (reference sequence). Unmatched junction bases numbered 6, after V lost 7 bases and J lost 4 bases. This chain's CDR3 is CASTTSGGYEQYF. The CDR3 DNA sequence: TGTGCCAGCACCACTAGCGGAGGATACGAGCAGTACTTC.

This clonotype was seen a handful of times. J is TRBJ1-3 and V is TRBV7-9, with D perhaps TRBD1 (5 bases). Trimming left V 5 bases short and J 0 bases short, with 14 bases between. CDR1 SEHNR and CDR2 FQNEAQ come from the germline V gene (reference sequence). The CDR3 loop spans 16 amino acids. In DNA form, the CDR3 reads TGTGCCAGCAGCGCGCCGGGACTTAGCTCTGGAAACACCATATATTTT. This encodes CASSAPGLSSGNTIYF.

This clonotype showed up just a few times. CDR3 loop: CASSLRGDSPLHF. The DNA of the CDR3 is TGTGCCAGCAGCTTAAGGGGGGATTCACCCCTCCACTTT. The rearrangement uses TRBV7-3 and TRBJ1-6; weak D call: TRBD1 (5 bases). The CDR3 is 13 residues long. V was pared by 1 base and J by 8 bases, with 6 bases between. Germline V lookup: CDR1 SGHTA, CDR2 FQGTGA.